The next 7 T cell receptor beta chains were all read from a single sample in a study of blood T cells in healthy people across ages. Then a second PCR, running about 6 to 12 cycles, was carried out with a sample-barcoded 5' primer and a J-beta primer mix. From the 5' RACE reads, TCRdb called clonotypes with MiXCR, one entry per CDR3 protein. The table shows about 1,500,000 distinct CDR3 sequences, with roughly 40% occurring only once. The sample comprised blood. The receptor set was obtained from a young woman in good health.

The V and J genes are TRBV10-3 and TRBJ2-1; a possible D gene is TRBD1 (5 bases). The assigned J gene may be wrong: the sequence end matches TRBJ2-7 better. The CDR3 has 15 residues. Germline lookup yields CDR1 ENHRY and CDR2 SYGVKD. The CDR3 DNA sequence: TGTGCCATCAGTGAGGACAGCAGCTCCTACAATGAGCAGTACTTC. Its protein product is CAISEDSSSYNEQYF.

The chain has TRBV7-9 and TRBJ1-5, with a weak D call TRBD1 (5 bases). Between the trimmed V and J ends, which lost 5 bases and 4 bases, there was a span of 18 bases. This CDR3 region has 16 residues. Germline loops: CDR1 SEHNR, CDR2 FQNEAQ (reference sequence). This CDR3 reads CASSPGYREGNQPQHF. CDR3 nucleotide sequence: TGTGCCAGCAGCCCGGGCTATAGGGAGGGGAATCAGCCCCAGCATTTT. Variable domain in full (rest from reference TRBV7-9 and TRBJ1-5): DTGVSQNPRHKITKRGQNVTFRCDPISEHNRLYWYRQTLGQGPEFLTYFQNEAQLEKSRLLSDRFSAERPKGSFSTLEIQRTEQGDSAMYLCASSPGYREGNQPQHFGDGTRLSIL.

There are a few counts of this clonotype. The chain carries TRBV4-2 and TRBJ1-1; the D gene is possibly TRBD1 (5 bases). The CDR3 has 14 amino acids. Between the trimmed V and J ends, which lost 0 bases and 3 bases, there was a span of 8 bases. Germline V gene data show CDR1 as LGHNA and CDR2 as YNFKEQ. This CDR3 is CASSQDLRDTEAFF. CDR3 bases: TGTGCCAGCAGCCAAGATCTCAGGGACACTGAAGCTTTCTTT.

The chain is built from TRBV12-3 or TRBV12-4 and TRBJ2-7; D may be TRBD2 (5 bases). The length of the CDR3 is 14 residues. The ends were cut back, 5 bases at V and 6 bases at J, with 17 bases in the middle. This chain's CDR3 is CASSTAGKKIEQYF. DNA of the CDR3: TGTGCCAGCAGTACCGCCGGGAAGAAGATCGAGCAGTACTTC.

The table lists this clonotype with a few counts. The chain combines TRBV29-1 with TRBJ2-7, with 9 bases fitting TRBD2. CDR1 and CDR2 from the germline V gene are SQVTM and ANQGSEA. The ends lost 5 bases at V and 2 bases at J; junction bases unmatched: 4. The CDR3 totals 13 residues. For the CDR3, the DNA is TGCAGCGTTCTAGTAGCGGGGGCCTACGAGCAGTACTTC. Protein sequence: CSVLVAGAYEQYF.

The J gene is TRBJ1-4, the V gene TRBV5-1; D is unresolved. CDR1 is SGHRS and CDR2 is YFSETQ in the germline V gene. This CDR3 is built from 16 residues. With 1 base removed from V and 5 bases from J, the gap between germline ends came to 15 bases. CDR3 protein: CASSLTKQLPNEKLFF. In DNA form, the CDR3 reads TGCGCCAGCAGCTTGACAAAACAGTTACCAAATGAAAAACTGTTTTTT.

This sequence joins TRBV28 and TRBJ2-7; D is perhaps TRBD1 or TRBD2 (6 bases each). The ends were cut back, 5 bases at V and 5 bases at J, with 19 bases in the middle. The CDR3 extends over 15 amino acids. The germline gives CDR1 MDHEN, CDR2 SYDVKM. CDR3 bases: TGTGCCAGCAGTCCGTCAGGGCTAGGGGGGCACGAGCAGTACTTC. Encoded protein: CASSPSGLGGHEQYF.